This T cell receptor (beta chain) was sequenced for a study of response to subunit inactivated influenza vaccine. Study-wide points: Authors suggested each seasonal flu vaccination may recruit only limited numbers of new T cells.

This CDR3 is 21 amino acids long. The V segment lost 0 bases and the J segment 5 bases; nucleotides outside the gene matches: 19. Germline values: CDR1 MGHRA, CDR2 YSYEKL. TCRdb reprocessed the RT-PCR reads via MiXCR and lists one record per CDR3 protein. Of hundreds of thousands of distinct CDR3 sequences in the sample, approximately 7.1% were seen once. This clonotype was detected only a few times. Its target is not known. The specimen comprised PBMCs from blood, sampled around 25 months after vaccination. The chain employs TRBV4-1 and TRBJ2-5, with 12 bases identical to TRBD2. The TCR sequence derives from a man aged 50 to 69 who received an inactivated influenza vaccine. The CDR3 region is CASSQDPGLAGGPSMRETQYF. CDR3 nucleotides: TGCGCCAGCAGCCAAGATCCCGGGCTAGCGGGGGGGCCTAGTATGCGGGAGACCCAGTACTTC.